This T cell receptor beta chain was observed in a study of PD-1 blockade in mismatch repair-deficient tumors. Study-level information: Patients had approximately 11 mismatch repair-deficient cancer types and were previously treated and progressing. Broader study findings: Tumor-resident clones, often absent from pretreatment blood, expanded after pembrolizumab and then contracted.

Using immunoSEQ multiplex PCR, the repertoire was profiled, and TCRdb retains in-frame clones only, with some absent. The sample holds 38,000 or so clones, 70% to 90% seen once. All patients were mismatch repair deficient, assessed by either PCR or immunohistochemistry. The TCR-sequenced patients were three responders to pembrolizumab. The V and J ends lost 4 bases and 8 bases, in that order; junction bases with no gene match: 11. The germline V gene encodes CDR1 GTSNPN and CDR2 SVGIG (reference sequence). CDR3 size: 14 residues. As for this clone: Its antigen is unknown.

This specimen consisted of peripheral blood, obtained 76 weeks after starting pembrolizumab. The chain is built from TRBV30 and TRBJ1-1, with 9 nucleotides matching TRBD1. The TCR comes from an adult with mismatch repair-deficient cancer. The CDR3 DNA follows: TGTGCCTGGACGACGGGACAGGGAGGCCCCGAAGCTTTCTTT. Its translation is CAWTTGQGGPEAFF.